Presented here are 17 T cell receptor beta chains from one specimen sequenced in a study of blood T cell repertoires in COVID-19. Profiling relied on immunoSEQ multiplex PCR, and the TCRdb table lists in-frame clones only, not all of them. The sample shows 8,000 to 10,000 clones, just over 75% of them seen only once. Material: peripheral blood. The receptor source for this set is a human donor in a cohort sampled during active COVID-19.

For the CDR3, the DNA is TGTGCCAGCAGCATTGGGACAGGCTCCTACGAGCAGTACTTC. This gives the protein CASSIGTGSYEQYF. The rearrangement joins TRBV7-2 to TRBJ2-7; 8 nucleotides align to TRBD1. There are 14 residues in the CDR3. CDR1 and CDR2 (germline): SGHTA, FQGNSA. The ends lost 5 bases at V and 0 bases at J; junction bases unmatched: 3. Full variable domain (remainder filled in from reference TRBV7-2 and TRBJ2-7): GAGVSQSPSNKVTEKGKDVELRCDPISGHTALYWYRQSLGQGLEFLIYFQGNSAPDKSGLPSDRFSAERTGGSVSTLTIQRTQQEDSAVYLCASSIGTGSYEQYFGPGTRLTVT.

This chain connects TRBV5-1 to TRBJ2-7; perhaps TRBD2 as D (5 bases). Trimming removed 0 bases at V and 3 bases at J, with 10 bases between. CDR1 is SGHRS and CDR2 is YFSETQ in the germline V gene. CDR3 length: 14 residues. The CDR3 reads CASSLGAGYYEQYF. CDR3 DNA: TGCGCCAGCAGCTTGGGGGCGGGCTACTACGAGCAGTACTTC.

The chain joins TRBV2 to TRBJ1-1, with D hard to call. Germline V gene lookup returns CDR1 SNHLY and CDR2 FYNNEI. Trimming left V 10 bases short and J 1 base short, with 13 bases between. The CDR3 has 13 amino acids. The CDR3 DNA is TGTGCCACCACGACGGGTACGAACACTGAAGCTTTCTTT. Translation: CATTTGTNTEAFF.

This clone was seen a few times. The V call is TRBV7-6, the J call TRBJ2-6, with TRBD1 matching 8 bases. CDR3 size: 18 residues. Per germline, CDR1 SGHVS and CDR2 FNYEAQ. V lost 1 base and J lost 3; bases outside the gene matches: 8. Written as DNA, the CDR3 is TGTGCCAGCAGCTTAGGGAGACAGGGGACGGATGGGGCCAACGTCCTGACTTTC. It codes for CASSLGRQGTDGANVLTF.

This chain links TRBV5-1 with TRBJ2-7; 9 bases agree with TRBD2. The V gene end was trimmed by 1 base and the J gene end by 2 bases; junction bases not matched to a gene: 7. The CDR3 is made up of 16 amino acids. Germline V gene data show CDR1 as SGHRS and CDR2 as YFSETQ. CDR3 sequence: CASSLLSGGTTYEQYF. As DNA, the CDR3 is TGCGCCAGCAGCTTGTTGAGCGGGGGGACCACCTACGAGCAGTACTTC.

The chain combines TRBV9 with TRBJ1-2; weak D call: TRBD1 (6 bases). Trimming removed 1 base from V and 2 bases from J, with 6 bases in between. The CDR3 is made up of 13 amino acids. In germline, CDR1 is SGDLS, CDR2 YYNGEE. CDR3 loop: CASSVQGNYGYTF. For the CDR3, the DNA is TGTGCCAGCAGCGTACAGGGGAACTATGGCTACACCTTC.

This clone was found a few times. This rearrangement joins TRBV5-6 to TRBJ1-1, with 12 bases matching TRBD1. This CDR3 is 18 amino acids long. Per germline, CDR1 SGHDT and CDR2 YYEEEE. J lost 4 bases, V lost 3 bases, and 13 bases had no gene match. This CDR3 is CASSYTGTGGWLVTEAFF. CDR3 sequence (DNA): TGTGCCAGCAGCTACACCGGGACAGGGGGCTGGTTGGTCACTGAAGCTTTCTTT.

The chain uses TRBV30 and TRBJ2-7; 10 bases align to TRBD2. The V gene end was trimmed by 2 bases and the J gene end by 6 bases; junction bases not matched to a gene: 7. CDR1 GTSNPN and CDR2 SVGIG come from the germline V gene (reference sequence). The CDR3 is 14 residues long. The CDR3 nucleotides read TGTGCCTGGAGTCTAGCGGGGGCCCGCAGCGAGCAGTACTTC. Its translation is CAWSLAGARSEQYF.

V usage is TRBV10-2 and J usage is TRBJ2-1; 7 bases fit TRBD2. J gave up 6 bases and V 9 bases, and 14 bases lay outside the gene matches. The germline V gene encodes CDR1 WSHSY and CDR2 SAAADI. CDR3 length equals 15 residues. The CDR3 DNA reads TGCGCCAGTTCTGGTCGAACTGGGGGGGTCAATGAGCAGTTCTTC. Translation gives CASSGRTGGVNEQFF.

The chain employs TRBV3-1 (or the pseudogene TRBV3-2) and TRBJ2-5; 7 bases line up with TRBD2. The V gene end was trimmed by 1 base and the J gene end by 2 bases; junction bases not matched to a gene: 1. The V gene's germline CDR1 is LGHDT and CDR2 YNNKEL (reference sequence). There are 14 residues in the CDR3. The chain's CDR3 is CASSQGLAQETQYF. CDR3 nucleotides: TGTGCCAGCAGCCAAGGACTAGCTCAAGAGACCCAGTACTTC.

The chain is built from TRBV3-1 (or the pseudogene TRBV3-2) and TRBJ1-2, with D tentatively TRBD1 (6 bases). The length of the CDR3 is 13 residues. The V gene lost 6 bases and the J gene lost 2 bases, with 10 bases spanning the gap. Per germline, CDR1 LGHDT and CDR2 YNNKEL (reference sequence). CDR3 in amino acids: CASRSQGNYGYTF. In DNA form, the CDR3 reads TGTGCCAGCAGGTCACAGGGAAACTATGGCTACACCTTC.

This clone was picked up a small number of times. V is TRBV5-1 and J is TRBJ2-7; D is undetermined. CDR3 size: 14 residues. Germline V CDR1 and CDR2: SGHRS, YFSETQ. V lost 0 bases and J lost 1, with 8 bases in between. CDR3 loop: CASSLDTRSYEQYF. CDR3 coding DNA: TGCGCCAGCAGCTTGGATACAAGATCCTACGAGCAGTACTTC.

The J gene is TRBJ2-7, the V gene TRBV7-8, with 10 positions matching TRBD1. V lost 4 bases to trimming and J lost 4 bases; unmatched junction nucleotides: 10. The CDR3 is made up of 16 amino acids. Germline V lookup: CDR1 SGHVS, CDR2 FQNEAQ. CDR3 residues: CASSSMTGGKWYEQYF. The CDR3 nucleotides are TGTGCCAGCAGCTCGATGACAGGGGGCAAGTGGTACGAGCAGTACTTC.

This clone was recorded once. The rearrangement joins TRBV2 to TRBJ2-7; 10 nucleotides line up with TRBD1. The V gene end was trimmed by 5 bases and the J gene end by 7 bases; junction bases not matched to a gene: 8. CDR1 is SNHLY and CDR2 is FYNNEI in the germline V gene. CDR3 length: 14 residues. This CDR3 is CASSSGTGVYEQYF. The CDR3 region has the DNA TGTGCCAGCAGTTCCGGGACAGGGGTGTATGAGCAGTACTTC.

J is TRBJ1-2 and V is TRBV9, with D unresolved. Germline CDR1 SGDLS, CDR2 YYNGEE. With 0 bases removed from V and 5 bases from J, the gap between germline ends came to 11 bases. The CDR3 covers 14 residues. This CDR3 is CASSVDVSGYGYTF. CDR3 nucleotide sequence: TGTGCCAGCAGCGTAGACGTGAGCGGGTATGGCTACACCTTC. Drawing the rest from reference TRBV9 and TRBJ1-2, the complete variable domain is DSGVTQTPKHLITATGQRVTLRCSPRSGDLSVYWYQQSLDQGLQFLIQYYNGEERAKGNILERFSAQQFPDLHSELNLSSLELGDSALYFCASSVDVSGYGYTFGSGTRLTVV.

The rearrangement joins TRBV5-3 to TRBJ2-2; a weak D match, TRBD2 (6 bases). TRBV5-3 is identified as an open reading frame with a role that is uncertain. This CDR3 is built from 15 residues. V was pared by 1 base and J by 1 base, with 8 bases between. The CDR3 DNA is TGTGCCAGAAGCTTGCCCGGGGGGAACACCGGGGAGCTGTTTTTT. Its protein is CARSLPGGNTGELFF.

The chain combines TRBV18 with TRBJ2-6, with TRBD1 identical over 8 bases. CDR1 KGHSH and CDR2 LQKENI come from the germline V gene. The V gene end was trimmed by 2 bases and the J gene end by 0 bases; junction bases not matched to a gene: 9. The CDR3 sequence is 19 residues long. In nucleotides, the CDR3 is TGTGCCAGCTCACCAACCGCCGGGACAGGCCGCTCTGGGGCCAACGTCCTGACTTTC. Residues: CASSPTAGTGRSGANVLTF. Drawing the rest from reference TRBV18 and TRBJ2-6, the complete variable domain is NAGVMQNPRHLVRRRGQEARLRCSPMKGHSHVYWYRQLPEEGLKFMVYLQKENIIDESGMPKERFSAEFPKEGPSILRIQQVVRGDSAAYFCASSPTAGTGRSGANVLTFGAGSRLTVL.